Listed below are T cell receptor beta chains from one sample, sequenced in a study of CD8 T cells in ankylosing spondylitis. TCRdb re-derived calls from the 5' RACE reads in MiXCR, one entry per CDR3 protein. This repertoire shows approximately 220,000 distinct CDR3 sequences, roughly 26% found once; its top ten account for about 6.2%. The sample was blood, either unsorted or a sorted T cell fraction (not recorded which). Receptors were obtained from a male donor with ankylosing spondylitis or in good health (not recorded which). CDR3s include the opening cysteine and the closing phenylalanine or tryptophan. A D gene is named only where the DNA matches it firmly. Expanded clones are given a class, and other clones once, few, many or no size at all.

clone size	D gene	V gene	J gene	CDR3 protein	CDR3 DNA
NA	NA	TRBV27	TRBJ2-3	CASSPGGRPDTQYF	TGTGCCAGCAGTCCAGGGGGGAGGCCAGATACGCAGTATTTT
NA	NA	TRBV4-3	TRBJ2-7	CASSQDRSRAGNEQYF	TGCGCCAGCAGCCAAGATCGAAGCAGGGCTGGAAACGAGCAGTACTTC
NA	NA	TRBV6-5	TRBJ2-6	CASSYTHRSAGANVLTF	TGTGCTAGCAGTTATACCCACCGGTCTGCGGGGGCCAACGTCCTGACTTTC
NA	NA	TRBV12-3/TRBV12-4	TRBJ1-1	CASSLRAGEAFF	TGTGCCAGCAGTTTACGAGCAGGGGAAGCTTTCTTT
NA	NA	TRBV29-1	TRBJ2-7	CSVELDAGGQYF	TGCAGCGTTGAGTTAGATGCCGGCGGGCAGTACTTC
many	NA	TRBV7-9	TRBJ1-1	CASSSSRRTEAFF	TGTGCCAGCAGCTCCAGCAGACGAACTGAAGCTTTCTTT
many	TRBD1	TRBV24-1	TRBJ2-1	CATSDLFNRGHSYNEQFF	TGTGCCACCAGTGATCTCTTTAACAGGGGGCACTCCTACAATGAGCAGTTCTTC
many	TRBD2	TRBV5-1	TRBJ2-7	CASSRGPGGDYEQYF	TGCGCCAGCAGCAGGGGCCCCGGGGGGGACTACGAGCAGTACTTC
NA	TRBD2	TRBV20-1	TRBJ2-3	CSAIGLAGVDTQYF	TGCAGTGCTATAGGACTAGCGGGAGTAGATACGCAGTATTTT
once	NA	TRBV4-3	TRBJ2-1	CASSQGSGGRSLYNEQFF	TGCGCCAGCAGCCAAGGGTCCGGGGGGCGATCACTGTACAATGAGCAGTTCTTC
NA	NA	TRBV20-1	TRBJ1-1	CSATDRNTEAFF	TGCAGTGCCACGGACAGGAACACTGAAGCTTTCTTT
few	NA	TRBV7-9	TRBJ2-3	CASSLDEGGTDTQYF	TGTGCCAGCAGCTTAGATGAGGGGGGCACAGATACGCAGTATTTT
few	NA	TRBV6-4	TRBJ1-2	CASSAARGYGYTF	TGTGCCAGCAGTGCCGCCAGGGGCTATGGCTACACCTTC
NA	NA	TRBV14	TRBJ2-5	CASSQVGRNQETQYF	TGTGCCAGCAGCCAAGTGGGGCGGAACCAAGAGACCCAGTACTTC
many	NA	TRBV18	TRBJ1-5	CASSQQGSNQPQHF	TGTGCCAGCTCACAGCAGGGTAGCAATCAGCCCCAGCATTTT
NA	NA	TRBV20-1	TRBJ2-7	CSASLHPGEYF	TGCAGTGCTAGCCTTCATCCGGGCGAGTACTTC
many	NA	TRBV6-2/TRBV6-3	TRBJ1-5	CASWEPGTQPQHF	TGTGCCTCTTGGGAGCCCGGTACTCAGCCCCAGCATTTT
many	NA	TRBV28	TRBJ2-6	CASSLEGAGANVLTF	TGTGCCAGCAGTTTGGAGGGGGCTGGGGCCAACGTCCTGACTTTC
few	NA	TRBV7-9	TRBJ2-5	CASREGRGPETQYF	TGTGCCAGCAGAGAGGGGAGGGGGCCCGAGACCCAGTACTTC
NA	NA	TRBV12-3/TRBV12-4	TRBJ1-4	CASSPTSKREKLFF	TGTGCCAGCAGTCCGACAAGCAAGAGGGAAAAACTGTTTTTT
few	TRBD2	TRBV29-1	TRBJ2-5	CSVATSGETQYF	TGCAGCGTCGCGACTAGCGGAGAGACCCAGTACTTC
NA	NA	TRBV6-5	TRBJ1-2	CASSYSRWTEGYTF	TGTGCCAGCAGTTACTCGAGATGGACGGAAGGCTACACCTTC
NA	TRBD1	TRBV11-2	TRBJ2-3	CASSSRQGGTDTQYF	TGTGCCAGCAGCTCCCGACAGGGTGGCACAGATACGCAGTATTTT
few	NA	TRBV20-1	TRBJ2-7	CSARVRDRSSYEQYF	TGCAGTGCTAGAGTTAGGGATCGGAGCTCCTACGAGCAGTACTTC
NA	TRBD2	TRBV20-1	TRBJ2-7	CSARGTSGRAVNEQYF	TGCAGTGCTAGAGGGACTAGCGGGAGGGCCGTGAACGAGCAGTACTTC
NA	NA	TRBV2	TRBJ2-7	CASGGMTIYEQYF	TGTGCCAGCGGGGGAATGACTATCTACGAGCAGTACTTC
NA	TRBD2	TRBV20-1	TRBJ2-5	CSAQREGLETQYF	TGCAGTGCTCAGCGGGAGGGCCTTGAGACCCAGTACTTC
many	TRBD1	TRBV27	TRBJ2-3	CASSRDRGRGSDTQYF	TGTGCCAGCAGTCGAGACAGGGGGCGGGGCTCAGATACGCAGTATTTT
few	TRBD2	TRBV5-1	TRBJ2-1	CASSVTGTSAYNEQFF	TGCGCCAGCAGCGTCACCGGGACTAGCGCCTACAATGAGCAGTTCTTC
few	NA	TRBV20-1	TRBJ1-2	CSARDWGPTNYGYTF	TGCAGTGCTAGAGATTGGGGACCAACTAACTATGGCTACACCTTC
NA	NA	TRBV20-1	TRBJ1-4	CSARGGTVEKLFF	TGCAGTGCTAGGGGGGGGACGGTTGAAAAACTGTTTTTT
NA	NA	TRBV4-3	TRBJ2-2	CASSQEMGANTGELFF	TGCGCCAGCAGCCAAGAAATGGGGGCGAACACCGGGGAGCTGTTTTTT
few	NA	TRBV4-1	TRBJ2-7	CASSQGPAGSYEQYF	TGCGCCAGCAGCCAGGGCCCGGCGGGGTCCTACGAGCAGTACTTC
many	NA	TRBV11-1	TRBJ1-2	CASSLWGIDGYTF	TGTGCCAGCAGCTTATGGGGGATCGATGGCTACACCTTC
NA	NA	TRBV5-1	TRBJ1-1	CASRREMNTEAFF	TGCGCCAGCAGGCGGGAAATGAACACTGAAGCTTTCTTT
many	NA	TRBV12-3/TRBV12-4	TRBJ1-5	CASSPDSYQPQHF	TGTGCCAGCAGTCCCGACAGTTATCAGCCCCAGCATTTT
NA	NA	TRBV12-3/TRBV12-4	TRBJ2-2	CASQRLASNTGELFF	TGTGCCAGCCAGCGGCTAGCGTCGAACACCGGGGAGCTGTTTTTT
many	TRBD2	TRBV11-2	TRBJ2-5	CASSPSLVGGRETQYF	TGTGCCAGCAGCCCCAGTTTAGTGGGAGGGAGAGAGACCCAGTACTTC
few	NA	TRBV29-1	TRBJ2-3	CSVERTMNTDTQYF	TGCAGCGTTGAGAGGACCATGAACACAGATACGCAGTATTTT
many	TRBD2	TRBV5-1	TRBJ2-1	CASTNAGTSNNEQFF	TGCGCCAGCACAAACGCCGGGACTAGCAACAATGAGCAGTTCTTC
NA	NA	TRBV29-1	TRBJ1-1	CSAEGQKNTEAFF	TGCAGCGCTGAGGGGCAGAAGAACACTGAAGCTTTCTTT
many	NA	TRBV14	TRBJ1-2	CASSQAGNNYGYTF	TGTGCCAGCAGCCAAGCAGGGAATAACTATGGCTACACCTTC
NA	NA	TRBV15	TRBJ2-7	CATSREGAGPYEQYF	TGTGCCACCAGCAGAGAGGGTGCCGGACCCTACGAGCAGTACTTC
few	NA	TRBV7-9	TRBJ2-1	CASKTGTAYNEQFF	TGTGCCAGCAAGACAGGGACTGCGTACAATGAGCAGTTCTTC
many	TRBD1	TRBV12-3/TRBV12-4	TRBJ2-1	CASSSRTGDYNEQFF	TGTGCCAGCAGTTCACGGACAGGGGATTACAATGAGCAGTTCTTC
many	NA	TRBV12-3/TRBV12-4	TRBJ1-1	CASRQNLNTEAFF	TGTGCCAGCAGGCAGAACTTGAACACTGAAGCTTTCTTT
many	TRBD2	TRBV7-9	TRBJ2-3	CASCWTSGMGDTQYF	TGTGCCAGCTGCTGGACTAGCGGGATGGGAGATACGCAGTATTTT
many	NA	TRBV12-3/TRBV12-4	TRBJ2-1	CASRATYSYNEQFF	TGTGCCAGCAGAGCGACCTATTCCTACAATGAGCAGTTCTTC
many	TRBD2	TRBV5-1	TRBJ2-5	CASSGLLAMVETQYF	TGCGCCAGCAGCGGGCTACTAGCGATGGTAGAGACCCAGTACTTC
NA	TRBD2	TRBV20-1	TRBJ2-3	CSAPLAGVFADTQYF	TGCAGTGCTCCACTAGCGGGAGTGTTTGCAGATACGCAGTATTTT
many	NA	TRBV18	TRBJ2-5	CASSPPSGLETQYF	TGTGCCAGCTCACCACCGTCTGGTTTGGAGACCCAGTACTTC
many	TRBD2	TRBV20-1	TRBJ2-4	CSARDSSGGNIQYF	TGCAGTGCTAGAGATAGTAGCGGGGGAAACATTCAGTACTTC
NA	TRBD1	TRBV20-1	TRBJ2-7	CSARGQRHYEQYF	TGCAGTGCTCGGGGACAGAGACACTACGAGCAGTACTTC
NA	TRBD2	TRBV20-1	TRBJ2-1	CSAEGTSGRYEQFF	TGCAGTGCCGAGGGGACTAGCGGGAGATATGAGCAGTTCTTC
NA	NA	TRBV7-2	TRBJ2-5	CASSSQASEETQYF	TGTGCCAGCAGCTCACAGGCCAGTGAAGAGACCCAGTACTTC